Here is one TCR beta chain with its context. These data belong to a study of Ad26.COV2.S vaccination and SARS-CoV-2 variants. Background on the study: The donor participated in the COV1001 trial, in its Ad26.COV2.S arm. Dosing was one shot or two shots 56 days apart.

As to treatment: around 19 received Ad26.COV2.S at low or high dose, single or two shots; 5 received placebo; per-sample allocation not given. Samples came from day 63 after the first vaccine or placebo injection. This table comes from immunoSEQ multiplex PCR, and its TCRdb copy is limited to in-frame clones, with some not included. This sample has about 420,000 clones, with 70% to 90% found just once. This TCR came from a person between 18 and 59 years old who received the Ad26.COV2.S COVID-19 vaccine or a placebo. This specimen was peripheral blood, taken in a trial of Ad26.COV2.S vaccine versus placebo.

The CDR3 is CASSKTGGGLTQYF. For the CDR3, the DNA is TGTGCCAGCAGTAAGACAGGGGGTGGTTTGACGCAGTATTTT. This chain joins TRBV2 and TRBJ2-3; 9 bases map to TRBD1. Germline V gene lookup returns CDR1 SNHLY and CDR2 FYNNEI. The V segment lost 5 bases and the J segment 9 bases; nucleotides outside the gene matches: 9. The CDR3 consists of 14 residues.